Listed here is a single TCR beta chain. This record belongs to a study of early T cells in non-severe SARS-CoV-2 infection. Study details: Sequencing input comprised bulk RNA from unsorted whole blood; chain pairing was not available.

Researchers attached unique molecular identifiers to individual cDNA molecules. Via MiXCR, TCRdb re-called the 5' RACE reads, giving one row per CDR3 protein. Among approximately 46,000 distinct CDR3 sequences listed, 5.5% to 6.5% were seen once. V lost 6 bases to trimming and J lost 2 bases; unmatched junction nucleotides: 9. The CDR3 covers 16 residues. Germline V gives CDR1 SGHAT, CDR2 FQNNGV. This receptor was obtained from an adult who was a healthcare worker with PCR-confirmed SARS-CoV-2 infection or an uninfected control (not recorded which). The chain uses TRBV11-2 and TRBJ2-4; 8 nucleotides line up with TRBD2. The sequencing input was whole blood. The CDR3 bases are TGTGCCAGCAGTTGGAAAGTAGCGGGGTCCAAAAACATTCAGTACTTC. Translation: CASSWKVAGSKNIQYF.